The rows below give T cell receptor beta chains drawn from one sample of a study of persistence of HIV-infected CD4 T cells. The antigens of these receptors remain unknown. Produced via immunoSEQ multiplex PCR; TCRdb's table is partial and in-frame only. Here the sample spans approximately 36,000 clones, 85% being singletons. The sample in question was cultured CD4+ T cells from PBMCs, obtained from a patient who received antiretroviral therapy. The receptors were sampled from an adult with HIV. The donor label of this sample is uncertain. Each CDR3 is given with its conserved first and last residue. D genes are given only for firm matches. The size entry is marked missing in some rows and otherwise reads once, few, many or a size class.

J: TRBJ1-2
size: NA
D: NA
V: TRBV28
DNA: TGTGCCAGCAGTTATGGGCGTCCTGGCTACACCTTC
CDR3: CASSYGRPGYTF

J: TRBJ2-3
size: NA
D: NA
V: TRBV28
DNA: TGTGCCAGCAGTTTACCGGGGGCCAGGGGAGATACGCAGTATTTT
CDR3: CASSLPGARGDTQYF

J: TRBJ2-2
size: NA
D: TRBD2
V: TRBV2
DNA: TGTGCCAGCAGTGAACCAAATTCACTAGCGGGGGGGCCTGACACCGGGGAGCTGTTTTTT
CDR3: CASSEPNSLAGGPDTGELFF

J: TRBJ1-5
size: NA
D: NA
V: TRBV23-1
DNA: TGCGCCAGCAGTCAATCTCGGAGCCCCGTACAAAATAGCAATCAGCCCCAGCATTTT
CDR3: CASSQSRSPVQNSNQPQHF

J: TRBJ2-3
size: few
D: TRBD2
V: TRBV29-1
DNA: TGCAGCGTTGAATTTAGCGGGGCAGATACGCAGTATTTT
CDR3: CSVEFSGADTQYF

J: TRBJ1-1
size: few
D: TRBD1
V: TRBV2
DNA: TGTGCCAGCAACCAGGACAGGGAGACTGAAGCTTTCTTT
CDR3: CASNQDRETEAFF

J: TRBJ1-5
size: few
D: NA
V: TRBV2
DNA: TGTGCCAGCACTTGGAGGGTTGATCAGCCCCAGCATTTT
CDR3: CASTWRVDQPQHF

J: TRBJ2-1
size: NA
D: NA
V: TRBV13
DNA: TGTGCCAGCAGCGTACACAATGAGCAGTTCTTC
CDR3: CASSVHNEQFF

J: TRBJ2-1
size: few
D: TRBD1
V: TRBV2
DNA: TGTGCCAGCAGGGCTCGTGGGACAGGGGAAAATGAGCAGTTCTTC
CDR3: CASRARGTGENEQFF

J: TRBJ1-3
size: NA
D: TRBD1
V: TRBV6-5
DNA: TGTGCCAGCAGACTCTCAGGGGGCAGTGGAAACACCATATATTTT
CDR3: CASRLSGGSGNTIYF

J: TRBJ2-7
size: NA
D: NA
V: TRBV28
DNA: TGTGCCAGCAGTTTAATCAGGCAGGGTGGTATGGACGAGCAGTACTTC
CDR3: CASSLIRQGGMDEQYF

J: TRBJ2-7
size: NA
D: NA
V: TRBV3-1/TRBV3-2
DNA: TGTGCCAGCAGCCCTCGGACGGGGTTGGCGATATACGAGCAGTACTTC
CDR3: CASSPRTGLAIYEQYF

J: TRBJ2-6
size: few
D: NA
V: TRBV27
DNA: TGTGCCAGCAGGACGTCGGGGGCCAACGTCCTGACTTTC
CDR3: CASRTSGANVLTF

J: TRBJ2-7
size: NA
D: NA
V: TRBV11-2
DNA: TGTGCCAGCAGCTTATCGGGCGAGCAGTACTTC
CDR3: CASSLSGEQYF

J: TRBJ1-5
size: NA
D: NA
V: TRBV6-5
DNA: TGTGCCAGCAGTCGGGACACCGATCAGCCCCAGCATTTT
CDR3: CASSRDTDQPQHF

J: TRBJ2-7
size: NA
D: NA
V: TRBV3-1/TRBV3-2
DNA: TGTGCCAGCAGTGACCGGGACACCTCCCTCGGGGAGCAGTACTTC
CDR3: CASSDRDTSLGEQYF

J: TRBJ2-3
size: NA
D: NA
V: TRBV28
DNA: TGTGCCAGCAGTTTAGGGGTGTATTCTAGCACAGATACGCAGTATTTT
CDR3: CASSLGVYSSTDTQYF

J: TRBJ2-1
size: NA
D: TRBD1
V: TRBV7-3
DNA: TGTGCCAGCAGCTACGGACAGGGGTGGGTCAATGAGCAGTTCTTC
CDR3: CASSYGQGWVNEQFF

J: TRBJ2-1
size: NA
D: NA
V: TRBV21-1
DNA: TGTGCCAGCAGCAAACCCGGGACTAGCGGGGGTCCAGTCAACAATGAGCAGTTCTTC
CDR3: CASSKPGTSGGPVNNEQFF

J: TRBJ2-1
size: NA
D: NA
V: TRBV28
DNA: TGTGCCAGCAGCCCCGGGGGGGGACAGGGTCCCTTCAATGAGCAGTTCTTC
CDR3: CASSPGGGQGPFNEQFF

J: TRBJ2-7
size: once
D: TRBD1
V: TRBV10-3
DNA: TGTGCCATCAGTATGGACAGGACCACCTACGAGCAGTACTTC
CDR3: CAISMDRTTYEQYF

J: TRBJ2-5
size: once
D: NA
V: TRBV19
DNA: TGTGCCAGTTCCGCGAGGAGGGGGGCCCTGGAGACCCAGTACTTC
CDR3: CASSARRGALETQYF

J: TRBJ2-2
size: NA
D: NA
V: TRBV15
DNA: TGTGCCACCAGCAGAGGGGGACCGTTTACCGGGGAGCTGTTTTTT
CDR3: CATSRGGPFTGELFF

J: TRBJ1-1
size: NA
D: NA
V: TRBV19
DNA: TGTGCCAGTAGTATAGCGGGGGGAAACACTGAAGCTTTCTTT
CDR3: CASSIAGGNTEAFF

J: TRBJ2-7
size: NA
D: NA
V: TRBV27
DNA: TGTGCCAGCAGTCTACGGGAAGGCGCCTCCTACGAGCAGTACTTC
CDR3: CASSLREGASYEQYF

J: TRBJ2-1
size: once
D: NA
V: TRBV7-9
DNA: TGTGCCAGCAGCGGGGGCGCCTACAATGAGCAGTTCTTC
CDR3: CASSGGAYNEQFF

J: TRBJ2-3
size: NA
D: NA
V: TRBV27
DNA: TGTGCCAGCAGTCTCAGTTGGGCCGGTGATACGCAGTATTTT
CDR3: CASSLSWAGDTQYF

J: TRBJ1-2
size: few
D: NA
V: TRBV27
DNA: TGTGCCAGCGGTCGACAGAGCTATGGCTACACCTTC
CDR3: CASGRQSYGYTF

J: TRBJ1-6
size: NA
D: TRBD1
V: TRBV13
DNA: TGTGCCAGCAGCCAATGGACAGGGCTGAGCTCCTATAATTCACCCCTCCACTTT
CDR3: CASSQWTGLSSYNSPLHF

J: TRBJ2-3
size: NA
D: TRBD2
V: TRBV7-9
DNA: TGTGCCAGCAGCTGGGTAGCGGGGGACGTTCTTAGCACAGATACGCAGTATTTT
CDR3: CASSWVAGDVLSTDTQYF

J: TRBJ1-2
size: once
D: TRBD1
V: TRBV7-2
DNA: TGTGCCAGCAGCGTCCGGGACAGGGATGGCTACACCTTC
CDR3: CASSVRDRDGYTF

J: TRBJ1-6
size: NA
D: NA
V: TRBV3-1/TRBV3-2
DNA: TGTGCCAGCAGCCAATGGGCCGGACTCAGTCATTCACCCCTCCACTTT
CDR3: CASSQWAGLSHSPLHF

J: TRBJ1-6
size: once
D: TRBD1
V: TRBV11-2
DNA: TGTGCCAGCAGCTCACAGGGGTCACCCCTCCACTTT
CDR3: CASSSQGSPLHF

J: TRBJ1-4
size: medium-sized
D: NA
V: TRBV29-1
DNA: TGCAGCGTAAGGAATGAAAAACTGTTTTTT
CDR3: CSVRNEKLFF

J: TRBJ1-2
size: NA
D: NA
V: TRBV28
DNA: TGTGCCGGCAGTATTACCGGGAGCTTCCAGAGTGGCTACACCTTC
CDR3: CAGSITGSFQSGYTF

J: TRBJ1-2
size: NA
D: NA
V: TRBV19
DNA: TGTGCCAGTAGTATAGGTGCTACGTGGAGAGACTATGGCTACACCTTC
CDR3: CASSIGATWRDYGYTF

J: TRBJ2-5
size: NA
D: NA
V: TRBV9
DNA: TGTGCCAGCAGCACGACAGGGAGGGAGACCCAGTACTTC
CDR3: CASSTTGRETQYF

J: TRBJ2-4
size: NA
D: NA
V: TRBV14
DNA: TGTGCCAGCAGCGGGGACACAGCACTAGCCAAAAACATTCAGTACTTC
CDR3: CASSGDTALAKNIQYF

J: TRBJ2-2
size: NA
D: TRBD1
V: TRBV29-1
DNA: TGCAGCGTTGTCGGGACAGGGAGGGCCGGGGAGCTGTTTTTT
CDR3: CSVVGTGRAGELFF

J: TRBJ1-5
size: once
D: NA
V: TRBV19
DNA: TGTGCCAGTAGTATCCGGGGGGCATCTAGCAATCAGCCCCAGCATTTT
CDR3: CASSIRGASSNQPQHF

J: TRBJ2-7
size: NA
D: NA
V: TRBV2
DNA: TGTGCCAGCAGTGATCGGTTGGGGGCTGTGTACGAGCAGTACTTC
CDR3: CASSDRLGAVYEQYF

J: TRBJ1-4
size: NA
D: NA
V: TRBV7-9
DNA: TGTGCCAGCATGTTTTATCTAAGTGCAACTAATGAAAAACTGTTTTTT
CDR3: CASMFYLSATNEKLFF

J: TRBJ1-2
size: NA
D: TRBD1
V: TRBV18
DNA: TGTGCCAGTCGCGCCGGGACAGCAGGCGGCTACACCTTC
CDR3: CASRAGTAGGYTF

J: TRBJ2-7
size: NA
D: TRBD1
V: TRBV6-5
DNA: TGTGCCAGCACCGTGACAGGGCCCTACGAGCAGTACTTC
CDR3: CASTVTGPYEQYF

J: TRBJ2-3
size: few
D: NA
V: TRBV3-1/TRBV3-2
DNA: TGTGCCAGCAGACAAGGGGGGCGGGGGCCCGATACGCAGTATTTT
CDR3: CASRQGGRGPDTQYF

J: TRBJ1-2
size: NA
D: TRBD1
V: TRBV7-9
DNA: TGTGCCAGCAGCCAGGGACAGGGGGATGGGTATGGCTACACCTTC
CDR3: CASSQGQGDGYGYTF

J: TRBJ2-5
size: NA
D: NA
V: TRBV15
DNA: TGTGCCACCAGCAAGACAGGATACCAAGAGACCCAGTACTTC
CDR3: CATSKTGYQETQYF

J: TRBJ1-4
size: NA
D: NA
V: TRBV6-2/TRBV6-3
DNA: TGTGCCAGCAGTAAGCCCCCGGGGGGGGGACGGGAAAAACTGTTTTTT
CDR3: CASSKPPGGGREKLFF

J: TRBJ2-7
size: few
D: NA
V: TRBV20-1
DNA: TGCAGTGCTAGTCCCTTCCAGGGAGGTGACGAGCAGTACTTC
CDR3: CSASPFQGGDEQYF